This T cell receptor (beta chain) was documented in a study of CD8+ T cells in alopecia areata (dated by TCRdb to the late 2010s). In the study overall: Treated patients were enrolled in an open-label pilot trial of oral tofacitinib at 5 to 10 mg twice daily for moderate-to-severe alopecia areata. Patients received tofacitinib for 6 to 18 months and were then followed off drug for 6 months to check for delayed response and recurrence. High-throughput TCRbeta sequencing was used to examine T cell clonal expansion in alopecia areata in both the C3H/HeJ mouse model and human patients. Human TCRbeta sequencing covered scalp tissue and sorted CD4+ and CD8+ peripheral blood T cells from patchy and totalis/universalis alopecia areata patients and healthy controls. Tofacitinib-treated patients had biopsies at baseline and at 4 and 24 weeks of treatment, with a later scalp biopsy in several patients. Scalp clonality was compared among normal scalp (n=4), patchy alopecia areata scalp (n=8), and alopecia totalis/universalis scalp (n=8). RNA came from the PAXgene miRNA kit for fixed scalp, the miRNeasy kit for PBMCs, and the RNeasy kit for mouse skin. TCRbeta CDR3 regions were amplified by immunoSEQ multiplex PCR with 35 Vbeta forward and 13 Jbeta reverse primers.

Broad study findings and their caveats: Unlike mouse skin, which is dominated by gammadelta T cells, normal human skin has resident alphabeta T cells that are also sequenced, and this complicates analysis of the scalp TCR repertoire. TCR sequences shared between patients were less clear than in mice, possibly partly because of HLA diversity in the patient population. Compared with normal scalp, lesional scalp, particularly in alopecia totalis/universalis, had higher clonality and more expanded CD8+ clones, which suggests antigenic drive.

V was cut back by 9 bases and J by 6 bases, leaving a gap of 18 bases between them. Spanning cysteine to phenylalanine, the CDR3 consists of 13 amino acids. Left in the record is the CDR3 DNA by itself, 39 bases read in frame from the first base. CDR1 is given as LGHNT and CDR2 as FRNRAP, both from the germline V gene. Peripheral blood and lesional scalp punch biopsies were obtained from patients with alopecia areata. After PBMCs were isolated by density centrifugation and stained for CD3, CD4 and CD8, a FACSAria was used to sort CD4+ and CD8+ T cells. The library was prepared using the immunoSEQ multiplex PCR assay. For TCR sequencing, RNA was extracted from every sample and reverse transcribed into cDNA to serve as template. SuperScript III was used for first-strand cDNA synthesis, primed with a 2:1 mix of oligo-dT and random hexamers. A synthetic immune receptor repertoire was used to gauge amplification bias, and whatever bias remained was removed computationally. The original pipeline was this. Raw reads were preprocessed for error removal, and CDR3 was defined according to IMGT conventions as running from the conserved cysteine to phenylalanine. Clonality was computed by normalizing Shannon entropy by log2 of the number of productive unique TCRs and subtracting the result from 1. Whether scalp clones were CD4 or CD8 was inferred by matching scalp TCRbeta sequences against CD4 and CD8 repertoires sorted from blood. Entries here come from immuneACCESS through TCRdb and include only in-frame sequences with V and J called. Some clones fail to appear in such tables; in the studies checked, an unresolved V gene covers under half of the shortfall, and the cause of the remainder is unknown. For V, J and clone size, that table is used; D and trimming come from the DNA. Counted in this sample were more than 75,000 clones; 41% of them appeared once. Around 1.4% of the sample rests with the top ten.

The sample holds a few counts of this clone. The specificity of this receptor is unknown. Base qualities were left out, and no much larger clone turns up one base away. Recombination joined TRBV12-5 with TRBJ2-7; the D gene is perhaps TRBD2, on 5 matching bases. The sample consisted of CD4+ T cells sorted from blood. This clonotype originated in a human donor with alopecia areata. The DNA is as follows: TGTGCTAGGCCATCCGGGTCCGCGGGCGAGCAGTACTTC. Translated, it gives CARPSGSAGEQYF.